This is a list of T cell receptor beta chains from one sample in a study of T cell repertoires in cytomegalovirus infection. MiXCR was run by TCRdb on the reads, yielding one entry per CDR3 protein. Of 250,000 to 300,000 distinct CDR3 sequences in the sample, 9.1% are singletons; the top ten hold roughly 16%. Sequencing was performed on PBMCs. The receptors stem from a human donor in good health (CMV status not recorded). Some clones in this sample may be carry-over from other donors' samples. The CDR3 runs from the conserved cysteine through the conserved F or W. The D gene is left open where the match is weak. Clone size appears in some rows only: once, few, many, or a class for an expanded clone.

abundance: many
v_gene: TRBV7-2
d_gene: TRBD2
j_gene: TRBJ2-7
len: 19
CDR3nt: TGTGCCAGCAGCTTAAAGTCTGGGACTAGCGGAACTCCGATTTACGAGCAGTACTTC
CDR3aa: CASSLKSGTSGTPIYEQYF

abundance: few
v_gene: TRBV29-1
d_gene: -
j_gene: TRBJ1-1
len: 14
CDR3nt: TGCAGCCTACGAGGGGGAGGCTCGAACACTGAAGCTTTCTTT
CDR3aa: CSLRGGGSNTEAFF

abundance: few
v_gene: TRBV7-2
d_gene: -
j_gene: TRBJ2-7
len: 14
CDR3nt: TGTGCCAGCAGCTTAATGATCCAGGCCTACGAGCAGTACTTC
CDR3aa: CASSLMIQAYEQYF

abundance: -
v_gene: TRBV7-6
d_gene: TRBD1
j_gene: TRBJ2-7
len: 17
CDR3nt: TGTGCCAGCAGTTCCTCCCAGAGGGGGCTAAACTCCTACGAGCAGTACTTC
CDR3aa: CASSSSQRGLNSYEQYF

abundance: few
v_gene: TRBV28
d_gene: -
j_gene: TRBJ2-1
len: 14
CDR3nt: TGTGCCAGCAGTTTTGGCGGGGTTTACAATGAGCAGTTCTTC
CDR3aa: CASSFGGVYNEQFF

abundance: -
v_gene: TRBV4-2
d_gene: -
j_gene: TRBJ2-3
len: 16
CDR3nt: TGTGCCAGCAGCCAGACGACTAGAGCCTCGACAGATACGCAGTATTTT
CDR3aa: CASSQTTRASTDTQYF

abundance: many
v_gene: TRBV20-1
d_gene: TRBD1
j_gene: TRBJ2-7
len: 15
CDR3nt: TGCAGTGCTTCGACAGGGGGTGCTTCCTCCTACGAGCAGTACTTC
CDR3aa: CSASTGGASSYEQYF

abundance: few
v_gene: TRBV6-2/TRBV6-3
d_gene: -
j_gene: TRBJ1-5
len: 14
CDR3nt: TGTGCCAGCAGTTACGGGCGGGAGAATCAGCCCCAGCATTTT
CDR3aa: CASSYGRENQPQHF

abundance: many
v_gene: TRBV5-5
d_gene: TRBD1
j_gene: TRBJ1-1
len: 15
CDR3nt: TGTGCCACCTCGGGGACAGAACACATGAACACTGAAGCTTTCTTT
CDR3aa: CATSGTEHMNTEAFF

abundance: -
v_gene: TRBV20-1
d_gene: -
j_gene: TRBJ1-1
len: 13
CDR3nt: TGCAGTGCTAGACCCACGGGGGATACTGAAGCTTTCTTT
CDR3aa: CSARPTGDTEAFF

abundance: few
v_gene: TRBV28
d_gene: -
j_gene: TRBJ1-2
len: 16
CDR3nt: TGTGCCAGCAGCGGGAGGGGGGATCGTTCAAACTATGGCTACACCTTC
CDR3aa: CASSGRGDRSNYGYTF

abundance: many
v_gene: TRBV19
d_gene: -
j_gene: TRBJ1-5
len: 14
CDR3nt: TGTGCCACGCGACGCCTGTATAGCAATCAGCCCCAGCATTTT
CDR3aa: CATRRLYSNQPQHF

abundance: many
v_gene: TRBV7-2
d_gene: -
j_gene: TRBJ1-3
len: 15
CDR3nt: TGTGCCAGCAGCAGGGGACCGAACTCTGGAAACACCATATATTTT
CDR3aa: CASSRGPNSGNTIYF

abundance: many
v_gene: TRBV7-2
d_gene: -
j_gene: TRBJ2-1
len: 14
CDR3nt: TGTGCCAGCAGCTTAAGCGGAGTCCGGGATGAGCAGTTCTTC
CDR3aa: CASSLSGVRDEQFF

abundance: many
v_gene: TRBV7-2
d_gene: -
j_gene: TRBJ1-1
len: 14
CDR3nt: TGTGCCAGCAGCAGGGGACGGGAAAACACTGAAGCTTTCTTT
CDR3aa: CASSRGRENTEAFF

abundance: few
v_gene: TRBV7-2
d_gene: -
j_gene: TRBJ1-1
len: 17
CDR3nt: TGTGCCAGCAGCTTATTATCGTCCAGGGGAACTGGCACTGAAGCTTTCTTT
CDR3aa: CASSLLSSRGTGTEAFF

abundance: many
v_gene: TRBV11-2
d_gene: TRBD1
j_gene: TRBJ1-3
len: 16
CDR3nt: TGTGCCAGCAGCCCCCGGACAGGCCTCTCTGGAAACACCATATATTTT
CDR3aa: CASSPRTGLSGNTIYF

abundance: many
v_gene: TRBV12-3/TRBV12-4
d_gene: TRBD1
j_gene: TRBJ1-2
len: 15
CDR3nt: TGTGCCAGCAGTCCAACAGGGGTATCTAGCTATGGCTACACCTTC
CDR3aa: CASSPTGVSSYGYTF

abundance: many
v_gene: TRBV4-3
d_gene: -
j_gene: TRBJ1-1
len: 14
CDR3nt: TGCGCCAGCAGCCAAGATGCGGGAGTCGGGGGAGCTTTCTTT
CDR3aa: CASSQDAGVGGAFF

abundance: many
v_gene: TRBV12-3/TRBV12-4
d_gene: TRBD1
j_gene: TRBJ1-4
len: 11
CDR3nt: TGTGCCAGCAGTCTGGGACAGGGAGTGTTTTTT
CDR3aa: CASSLGQGVFF

abundance: -
v_gene: TRBV7-2
d_gene: -
j_gene: TRBJ2-5
len: 16
CDR3nt: TGTGTCAGCAGCACGAACGGCGGCGACCTAGCTGGAACCCAGTACTTC
CDR3aa: CVSSTNGGDLAGTQYF

abundance: many
v_gene: TRBV19
d_gene: -
j_gene: TRBJ1-5
len: 15
CDR3nt: TGTGCCAGTAGTATTTCCCGATCCCGCAATCAGCCCCAGCATTTT
CDR3aa: CASSISRSRNQPQHF

abundance: -
v_gene: TRBV28
d_gene: -
j_gene: TRBJ1-5
len: 16
CDR3nt: TGTGCCAGCACCCTTGTCGATCTCATAGCAAATCAGCCCCAGCATTTT
CDR3aa: CASTLVDLIANQPQHF

abundance: many
v_gene: TRBV7-2
d_gene: -
j_gene: TRBJ2-5
len: 14
CDR3nt: TGTGCCAGCAGCTTAGCGCAGGCGCGAGAGACCCAGTACTTC
CDR3aa: CASSLAQARETQYF

abundance: many
v_gene: TRBV7-2
d_gene: -
j_gene: TRBJ1-1
len: 12
CDR3nt: TGTGCCAGCGGGCTGAATCTCGCTGAAGCTTTCTTT
CDR3aa: CASGLNLAEAFF

abundance: many
v_gene: TRBV7-2
d_gene: TRBD2
j_gene: TRBJ2-7
len: 16
CDR3nt: TGTGCCAGCAGCGTCTCCACTAGCGGGGATGGATACGAGCAGTACTTC
CDR3aa: CASSVSTSGDGYEQYF

abundance: many
v_gene: TRBV19
d_gene: TRBD1
j_gene: TRBJ1-5
len: 13
CDR3nt: TGTGCCAGTAGTATCAGGGGGGAGCAGCCCCAGCATTTT
CDR3aa: CASSIRGEQPQHF

abundance: many
v_gene: TRBV7-2
d_gene: -
j_gene: TRBJ1-5
len: 14
CDR3nt: TGTGCCAGCAGACCTACAGGAGTCAATCAGCCCCAGCATTTT
CDR3aa: CASRPTGVNQPQHF

abundance: many
v_gene: TRBV20-1
d_gene: TRBD2
j_gene: TRBJ2-7
len: 13
CDR3nt: TGCAGTGCAATAAAGGGAGGGGCCTACGAGCAGTACTTC
CDR3aa: CSAIKGGAYEQYF

abundance: many
v_gene: TRBV5-6
d_gene: TRBD1
j_gene: TRBJ2-5
len: 16
CDR3nt: TGTGCCAGCAGCTTCTCTACCGGGACAGGCCAAGAGACCCAGTACTTC
CDR3aa: CASSFSTGTGQETQYF

abundance: -
v_gene: TRBV7-2
d_gene: -
j_gene: TRBJ2-7
len: 14
CDR3nt: TGTGCCAGCAGCTTCAGAAGGACTGCCTACGAGCAGTACTTC
CDR3aa: CASSFRRTAYEQYF